The clone carrying this TCR beta chain has a single count. Profiling relied on immunoSEQ multiplex PCR, and the TCRdb table lists in-frame clones only, not all of them. The repertoire includes fewer than 50,000 clones, roughly 92% of them detected once, and about 0.41% sits in the top ten. The source of the sample is a study of T cell changes during pregnancy in multiple sclerosis. Germline CDR1 and CDR2: SGHTA and FQGTGA. The length of the CDR3 is 15 residues. The V end lost 3 bases, the J end lost 0 bases, and 8 bases lay between the germline ends. The chain combines TRBV7-3 with TRBJ2-2; D is uncertain. This clonotype was sampled from a female donor in good health, enrolled as a control in a pregnancy study. The sequencing here drew on CD4+ T cells from peripheral blood mononuclear cells, taken in the second trimester of pregnancy. CDR3 sequence reads: CASSLHGPNTGELFF. In DNA, the CDR3 is TGTGCCAGCAGCTTGCACGGTCCGAACACCGGGGAGCTGTTTTTT.